One and the same sample provided the 25 T cell receptor beta chains below, sequenced in a study of blood T cell repertoires in COVID-19. Generated by immunoSEQ multiplex PCR, the TCRdb table keeps only in-frame clones and is missing some. The sample has about 160,000 clones; over 70% are singletons. The sample consisted of PBMCs or T cells enriched from blood (not recorded which). These receptors were obtained from a woman aged 60 to 75 who had recovered from COVID-19.

V and J are TRBV6-5 and TRBJ1-2, with 8 bases matching TRBD1. The V segment lost 6 bases and the J segment 4 bases; nucleotides outside the gene matches: 7. CDR3 length: 14 amino acids. Germline loops: CDR1 MNHEY, CDR2 SVGAGI. CDR3 sequence reads: CASRQGVLGYGYTF. The CDR3, as DNA: TGTGCCAGCAGACAGGGGGTGTTAGGCTATGGCTACACCTTC.

The chain has TRBV18 and TRBJ2-3; D might be TRBD1 (6 bases). Germline V gives CDR1 KGHSH, CDR2 LQKENI. The V and J ends lost 3 bases and 3 bases respectively, with 13 bases between them. The CDR3 contains 15 residues. The CDR3 nucleotides read TGTGCCAGCTCACCCTGGGACACTAAAACAGATACGCAGTATTTT. The encoded protein is CASSPWDTKTDTQYF.

The chain links TRBV5-6 to TRBJ1-3; D is perhaps TRBD1 (6 bases). The germline V gene encodes CDR1 SGHDT and CDR2 YYEEEE. The CDR3 sequence is 14 residues long. Deletions cut 2 bases from V and 2 bases from J, with 8 bases between. CDR3 sequence reads: CASSFRTAGNTIYF. The CDR3, as DNA: TGTGCCAGCAGCTTCCGGACAGCTGGAAACACCATATATTTT. The full variable domain, rest sourced from reference TRBV5-6 and TRBJ1-3, is DAGVTQSPTHLIKTRGQQVTLRCSPKSGHDTVSWYQQALGQGPQFIFQYYEEEERQRGNFPDRFSGHQFPNYSSELNVNALLLGDSALYLCASSFRTAGNTIYFGEGSWLTVV.

This clone was detected only once. The chain is built from TRBV9 and TRBJ1-3; no firm D call. The germline V and J ends were trimmed by 0 bases and 8 bases, with 12 bases remaining between them. This CDR3 spans 14 amino acids. From germline, CDR1 is SGDLS and CDR2 YYNGEE. The CDR3 reads CASSVGGNGDTIYF. The CDR3 DNA is TGTGCCAGCAGCGTAGGAGGGAATGGGGACACCATATATTTT.

This chain links TRBV2 with TRBJ2-3, with D perhaps TRBD2 (5 bases). Deletions cut 4 bases from V and 9 bases from J, with 14 bases between. Germline V gene sequence: CDR1 SNHLY, CDR2 FYNNEI. This CDR3 contains 13 residues. The CDR3 region is CASSATNHFTQYF. DNA of the CDR3: TGTGCCAGCAGTGCGACTAACCATTTCACGCAGTATTTT.

V and J are TRBV3-1 (or the pseudogene TRBV3-2) and TRBJ1-2, with D perhaps matching TRBD1 (6 bases). The CDR3 runs 15 residues. Germline V gene lookup returns CDR1 LGHDT and CDR2 YNNKEL (reference sequence). The ends were cut back, 4 bases at V and 6 bases at J, with 18 bases in the middle. The CDR3 loop reads CASSLGGGRIDGYTF. As DNA, the CDR3 is TGTGCCAGCAGCCTCGGGGGGGGCAGGATAGATGGCTACACCTTC.

V usage is TRBV25-1 and J usage is TRBJ2-5; 9 bases agree with TRBD1. Germline CDR1 is MGHDK and CDR2 is SYGVNS. The CDR3 extends over 14 amino acids. V lost 3 bases, J lost 4 bases, and 3 bases stayed unmatched. CDR3 nucleotide sequence: TGTGCCAGCAGTGAGGACAGGGGACCAGAGACCCAGTACTTC. Translation: CASSEDRGPETQYF.

The chain uses TRBV11-2 and TRBJ1-1; 12 nucleotides match TRBD1. This CDR3 spans 18 amino acids. Looked up from germline, CDR1 is SGHAT and CDR2 is FQNNGV. Trimming removed 5 bases from V and 4 bases from J; junction bases left unmatched: 14. The CDR3 reads CASSDPGTGGGWSTEAFF. In nucleotides, the CDR3 is TGTGCCAGCAGCGACCCCGGGACAGGGGGCGGTTGGAGCACTGAAGCTTTCTTT.

This clone was seen just once. This rearrangement joins TRBV7-3 to TRBJ2-3; TRBD2 might be the D (5 bases). Germline V gene data show CDR1 as SGHTA and CDR2 as FQGTGA. CDR3 length: 15 amino acids. V was cut by 5 bases and J by 3 bases, with 15 bases left in between. The CDR3: CASSPARAGTDTQYF. The CDR3 region has the DNA TGTGCCAGCAGCCCGGCGAGGGCCGGGACAGATACGCAGTATTTT.

The chain employs TRBV14 and TRBJ1-6; 9 bases fit TRBD1. The J segment lost 13 bases and the V segment lost 8 bases, leaving 9 bases of the junction unmatched. Germline CDR1 SGHDN, CDR2 FVKESK. The CDR3 extends over 13 amino acids. This CDR3 is CASCFGQGQPLHF. Written as DNA, the CDR3 is TGTGCCAGCTGCTTTGGACAGGGGCAGCCCCTCCACTTT. The full variable domain, with the rest looked up from reference TRBV14 and TRBJ1-6, is EAGVTQFPSHSVIEKGQTVTLRCDPISGHDNLYWYRRVMGKEIKFLLHFVKESKQDESGMPNNRFLAERTGGTYSTLKVQPAELEDSGVYFCASCFGQGQPLHFGNGTRLTVT.

The rearrangement joins TRBV27 to TRBJ1-5, with D possibly matching TRBD1 (6 bases). The CDR3 has 15 residues. Germline V gene sequence: CDR1 MNHEY, CDR2 SMNVEV (reference sequence). V lost 6 bases to trimming and J lost 0 bases, with 12 bases between them. The chain's CDR3 is CASRPGHNSNQPQHF. The CDR3 DNA is TGTGCCAGCAGACCGGGACACAATAGCAATCAGCCCCAGCATTTT.

This chain links TRBV27 with TRBJ2-7; 8 bases match TRBD1. V dropped 5 bases and J dropped 3; count of bases not matched to a gene: 6. The CDR3 is made up of 14 amino acids. Germline V gene sequence: CDR1 MNHEY, CDR2 SMNVEV (reference sequence). The CDR3 region is CASSARTGNYEQYF. CDR3 DNA sequence: TGTGCCAGCAGTGCAAGGACAGGGAACTACGAGCAGTACTTC.

The V and J genes are TRBV20-1 and TRBJ1-1; D is ambiguous. Germline V gene lookup returns CDR1 DFQATT and CDR2 SNEGSKA (reference sequence). CDR3 length: 11 residues. Trimming took 7 bases from V and 4 from J, leaving 10 bases between them. CDR3 in amino acids: CSVEGLTEAFF. The CDR3 bases are TGCAGTGTCGAGGGCCTCACTGAAGCTTTCTTT.

The chain carries TRBV27 and TRBJ1-2; TRBD1 matches at 8 bases. The CDR3 covers 14 residues. Trimming at V came to 4 bases and at J to 4 bases, leaving 5 bases not matched to a gene. Germline CDR1 reads MNHEY; CDR2 reads SMNVEV (reference sequence). This chain's CDR3 is CASSYRGTGYGYTF. The CDR3 DNA is TGTGCCAGCAGTTACCGCGGGACAGGCTATGGCTACACCTTC.

J is TRBJ2-7 and V is TRBV29-1; 9 bases fit TRBD1. The CDR3 has 14 residues. Germline V gene data show CDR1 as SQVTM and CDR2 as ANQGSEA. Unmatched junction bases numbered 7, after V lost 1 base and J lost 6 bases. CDR3 region: CSVEGGQGVSEQYF. CDR3 sequence (DNA): TGCAGCGTTGAAGGGGGACAGGGAGTGAGCGAGCAGTACTTC.

The genes are TRBV5-1 and TRBJ2-1, with TRBD2 matching over 7 bases. Germline V gene lookup returns CDR1 SGHRS and CDR2 YFSETQ. There are 14 residues in the CDR3. Trimming at V came to 6 bases and at J to 3 bases, leaving 6 bases not matched to a gene. CDR3 loop: CASTASGDYNEQFF. Written as DNA, the CDR3 is TGCGCCAGCACTGCTAGCGGTGACTACAATGAGCAGTTCTTC.

The rearrangement joins TRBV19 to TRBJ1-3, with D maybe TRBD1 (5 bases). The CDR3 runs 16 residues. The germline V gene has CDR1 LNHDA and CDR2 SQIVND (reference sequence). V lost 6 bases and J lost 8, with 23 bases in between. CDR3 DNA sequence: TGTGCCAGTAGGAGGGACTGGGGAAAAGACTGGGACACCATATATTTT. Protein: CASRRDWGKDWDTIYF.

The CDR3 DNA sequence: TGTGCCTGGATGGGTAAGGGGCCCACTGAAAAACTGTTTTTT. This gives the protein CAWMGKGPTEKLFF. The chain links TRBV30 to TRBJ1-4, with D possibly being TRBD1 (5 bases). The V and J ends lost 4 bases and 7 bases respectively, with 16 bases between them. Germline loops: CDR1 GTSNPN, CDR2 SVGIG (reference sequence). The CDR3 runs 14 residues.

On this clone itself: The sample has other DNA sequences that encode this CDR3 too. The DNA for the CDR3 is TGTGCCAGCAGCCAAGGACAGGCAGGGAAAGCTTTCTTT. The encoded protein is CASSQGQAGKAFF. The V gene is TRBV3-1 (or the pseudogene TRBV3-2), the J gene TRBJ1-1, with a possible D match to TRBD1 (6 bases). Per the germline V gene, CDR1 is LGHDT and CDR2 is YNNKEL (reference sequence). This CDR3 is 13 amino acids long. The germline V and J ends were trimmed by 1 base and 9 bases, with 12 bases remaining between them.

In DNA form, the CDR3 reads TGTGCCACCAGCAGATCTCGGGGGGACCCAGAGACCCAGTACTTC. This gives the protein CATSRSRGDPETQYF. The rearrangement uses TRBV15 and TRBJ2-5, with TRBD2 identical over 7 bases. The CDR3 covers 15 residues. CDR1 LNHNV and CDR2 YYDKDF come from the germline V gene (reference sequence). The junction had 7 bases not matched to a gene; V was cut back by 2 bases and J by 4 bases. The complete variable domain, with remaining parts taken from reference TRBV15 and TRBJ2-5, reads DAMVIQNPRYQVTQFGKPVTLSCSQTLNHNVMYWYQQKSSQAPKLLFHYYDKDFNNEADTPDNFQSRRPNTSFCFLDIRSPGLGDTAMYLCATSRSRGDPETQYFGPGTRLLVL.

The V gene is TRBV5-6, the J gene TRBJ1-5; perhaps TRBD1 as D (5 bases). The CDR3 spans 14 residues. Trimming removed 1 base at V and 2 bases at J, with 7 bases between. The germline CDR1 and CDR2 sequences are SGHDT and YYEEEE. This CDR3 is CASSLRGGNQPQHF. The CDR3 nucleotides are TGTGCCAGCAGCTTGAGGGGTGGCAATCAGCCCCAGCATTTT.

There are a few counts of this clone. This rearrangement joins TRBV7-3 to TRBJ2-3, with 8 bases fitting TRBD1. J lost 5 bases, V lost 4 bases, and 2 bases had no gene match. The CDR3 consists of 13 residues. Germline assignment: CDR1 SGHTA and CDR2 FQGTGA. CDR3 sequence (DNA): TGTGCCAGCAGCTCTGGACAGGGAGATACGCAGTATTTT. As protein: CASSSGQGDTQYF.

This rearrangement joins TRBV25-1 to TRBJ2-5; 7 bases align to TRBD1. This CDR3 is built from 13 residues. J lost 1 base, V lost 8 bases, and 4 bases had no gene match. Germline-derived CDR1 and CDR2 are MGHDK and SYGVNS. The CDR3 DNA sequence: TGTGCCAGCCAGGACAGGCTCCAAGAGACCCAGTACTTC. Translated, it gives CASQDRLQETQYF.

V is TRBV24-1 and J is TRBJ1-2; D is unresolved. Per the germline V gene, CDR1 is KGHDR and CDR2 is SFDVKD. V lost 4 bases, J lost 0 bases, and 8 bases lay in between. CDR3 length equals 14 residues. CDR3 in DNA: TGTGCCACCAGTGACCCAGGTCCTAACTATGGCTACACCTTC. It codes for CATSDPGPNYGYTF.

This clone is a singleton in its sample. The chain couples TRBV2 to TRBJ2-3; the match to TRBD2 covers 7 bases. The germline V gene has CDR1 SNHLY and CDR2 FYNNEI. The junction had 8 bases not matched to a gene; V was cut back by 6 bases and J by 11 bases. There are 12 residues in the CDR3. CDR3 DNA: TGTGCCAGCAGCGGGACGACGGGGGGGCAGTATTTT. Translating gives CASSGTTGGQYF.